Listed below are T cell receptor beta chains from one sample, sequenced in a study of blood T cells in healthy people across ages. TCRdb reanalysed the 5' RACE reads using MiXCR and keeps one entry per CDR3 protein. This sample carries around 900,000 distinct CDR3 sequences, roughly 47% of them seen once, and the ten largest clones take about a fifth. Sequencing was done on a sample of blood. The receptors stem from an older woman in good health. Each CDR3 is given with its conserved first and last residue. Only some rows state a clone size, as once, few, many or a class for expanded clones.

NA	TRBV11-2	CASSLDFRVWGTEAFF
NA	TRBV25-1	CASSDRGTGDDEAFF
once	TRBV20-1	CSARMASGIPTDTQYF
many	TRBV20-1	CSARGDSYEQYF
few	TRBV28	CASQTRVEQYF
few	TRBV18	CASSQREAAFF
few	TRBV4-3	CASSLLGSRNEQFF
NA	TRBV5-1	CASSWENNNSPLHF
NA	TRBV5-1	CASSLEGWEQYF
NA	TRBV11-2	CASSYDGAGTSTDTQYF
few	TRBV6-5	CASSYRDRTYNEQFF
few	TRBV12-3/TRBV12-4	CASTLNAQYF
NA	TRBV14	CASSQELAGVDTQYF
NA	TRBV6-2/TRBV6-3	CASTKKAAGPGELFF
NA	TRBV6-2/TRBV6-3	CASSYWREGLSGELFF
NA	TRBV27	CASSGVLQGLGYEQYF
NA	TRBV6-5	CASRRGKVASETQYF
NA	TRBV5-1	CASSPGLAGSNYNEQFF
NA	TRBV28	CASSPESAPASYEQYF
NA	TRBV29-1	CSVRMGSYNEQFF